This T cell receptor beta chain was identified in a study of T cells of healthy individuals. Each CDR3 protein gets one entry after TCRdb re-called the 5' RACE reads with MiXCR. The table records about 100,000 distinct CDR3 sequences, approximately 18% of them present only once. The CDR3 is 12 amino acids. CDR1 is SSHAT and CDR2 is FNYEAQ in the germline V gene (reference sequence). The clonotype comes from a human donor in good health. This chain joins TRBV7-7 and TRBJ2-5; tentatively, D is TRBD2 (6 bases). The CDR3 region is CASGSAGETQYF. The DNA of the CDR3 is TGTGCTAGCGGCTCCGCGGGTGAGACCCAGTACTTC.